This T cell receptor (beta chain) stems from a study of cytomegalovirus exposure and HLA in healthy donors. The overall study: From 170 million or so T cells, an earlier analysis saw 120 million or so unique TCR beta sequences. Study-wide results and caveats: Diagnosis of cytomegalovirus status made by the classifier reportedly showed high specificity and sensitivity. An analysis that was carried out later associated 16,000 or so TCR beta sequences with HLA alleles at 0.05 false discovery rate.

V lost 3 bases, J lost 7 bases, and 10 bases lay in between. Germline assignment: CDR1 LGHNA and CDR2 YNFKEQ. The CDR3 runs to 14 residues. Points on this clone: Its antigen is not known.

13 Jbeta primers and 60 Vbeta primers were used for the PCR. Assay used: immunoSEQ multiplex PCR; TCRdb lists only in-frame clones, some missing. The table has a few hundred thousand clones, approximately 83% seen once. The TCR sequence derives from a girl aged 10 to 17 in good health and CMV-seronegative. The sample taken for sequencing was PBMCs. The chain combines TRBV4-2 with TRBJ1-6, with D hard to call. CDR3 region: CASSQSEENSPLHF. The CDR3 bases are TGTGCCAGCAGCCAGTCAGAGGAGAATTCACCCCTCCACTTT.